This record covers a single T cell receptor beta chain. The data belong to a study of blood T cell repertoires in COVID-19. The table came from immunoSEQ multiplex PCR; TCRdb's copy has only in-frame clones and leaves some out. The sample holds 100,000 to 120,000 clones; roughly 81% are singletons and the top ten take roughly 9.4%. Trimming pared 0 bases from V and 8 bases from J, leaving 13 bases between. This CDR3 is built from 14 residues. In germline, CDR1 is ENHRY, CDR2 SYGVKD. This TCR was sampled from a woman in her seventies with acute or convalescent COVID-19. The rearrangement uses TRBV10-3 and TRBJ1-2; maybe TRBD1 (6 bases). Sequencing was carried out using peripheral blood. The CDR3 region is CAISESGGLTGYTF. CDR3 bases: TGTGCCATCAGTGAGTCGGGGGGGCTGACGGGCTACACCTTC.